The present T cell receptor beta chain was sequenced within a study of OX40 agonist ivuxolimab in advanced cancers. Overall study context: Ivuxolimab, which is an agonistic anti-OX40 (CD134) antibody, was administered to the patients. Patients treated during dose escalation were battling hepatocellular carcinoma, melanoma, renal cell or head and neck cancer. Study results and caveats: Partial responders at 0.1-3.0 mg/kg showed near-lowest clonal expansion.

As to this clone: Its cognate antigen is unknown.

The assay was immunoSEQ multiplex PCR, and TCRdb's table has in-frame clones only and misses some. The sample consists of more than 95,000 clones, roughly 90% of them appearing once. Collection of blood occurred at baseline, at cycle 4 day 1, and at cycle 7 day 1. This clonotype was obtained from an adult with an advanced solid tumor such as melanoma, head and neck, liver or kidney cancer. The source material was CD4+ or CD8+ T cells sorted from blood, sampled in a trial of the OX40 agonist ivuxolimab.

Written as DNA, the CDR3 is TGCGCCAGCAGCCAAGCCAGAGGAGGAACTAATGAAAAACTGTTTTTT. Amino acid sequence: CASSQARGGTNEKLFF. This sequence joins TRBV4-3 and TRBJ1-4; D unclear. In germline, CDR1 is LGHNA, CDR2 YSLEER. The CDR3 runs to 16 residues. With 1 base removed from V and 1 base from J, the gap between germline ends came to 10 bases.